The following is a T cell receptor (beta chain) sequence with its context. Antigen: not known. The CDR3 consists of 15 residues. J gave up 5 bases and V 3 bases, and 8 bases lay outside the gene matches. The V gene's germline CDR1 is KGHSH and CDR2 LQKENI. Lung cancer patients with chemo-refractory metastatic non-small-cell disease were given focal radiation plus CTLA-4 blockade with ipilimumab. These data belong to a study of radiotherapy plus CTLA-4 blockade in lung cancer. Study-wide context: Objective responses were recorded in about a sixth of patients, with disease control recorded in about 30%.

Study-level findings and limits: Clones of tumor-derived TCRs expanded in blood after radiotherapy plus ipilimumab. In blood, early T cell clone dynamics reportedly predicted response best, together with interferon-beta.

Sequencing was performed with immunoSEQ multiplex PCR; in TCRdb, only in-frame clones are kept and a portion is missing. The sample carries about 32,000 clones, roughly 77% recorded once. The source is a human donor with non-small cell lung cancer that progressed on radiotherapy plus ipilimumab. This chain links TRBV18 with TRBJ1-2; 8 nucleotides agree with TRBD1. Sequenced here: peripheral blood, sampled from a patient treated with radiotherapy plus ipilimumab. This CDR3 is CASSPGQGASYGYTF. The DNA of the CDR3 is TGTGCCAGCTCACCTGGCCAGGGGGCTTCGTATGGCTACACCTTC.